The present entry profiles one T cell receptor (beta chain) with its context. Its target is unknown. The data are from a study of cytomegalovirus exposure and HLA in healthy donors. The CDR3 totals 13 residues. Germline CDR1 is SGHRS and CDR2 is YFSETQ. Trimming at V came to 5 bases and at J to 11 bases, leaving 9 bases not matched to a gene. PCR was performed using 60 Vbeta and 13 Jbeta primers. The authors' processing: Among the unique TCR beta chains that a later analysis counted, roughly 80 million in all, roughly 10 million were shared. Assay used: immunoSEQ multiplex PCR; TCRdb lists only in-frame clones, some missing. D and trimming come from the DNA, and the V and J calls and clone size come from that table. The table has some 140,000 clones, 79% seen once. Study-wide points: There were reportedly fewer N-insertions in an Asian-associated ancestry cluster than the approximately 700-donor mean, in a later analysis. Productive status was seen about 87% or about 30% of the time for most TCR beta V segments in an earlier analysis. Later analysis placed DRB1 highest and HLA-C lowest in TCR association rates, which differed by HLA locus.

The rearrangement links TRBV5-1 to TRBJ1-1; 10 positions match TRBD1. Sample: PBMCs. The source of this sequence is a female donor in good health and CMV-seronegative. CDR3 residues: CASSRGQGEKAFF. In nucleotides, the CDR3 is TGCGCCAGCAGTCGTGGACAGGGGGAGAAGGCTTTCTTT.